Listed below are T cell receptor beta chains from one sample, sequenced in a study of blood T cell repertoires in COVID-19. The protocol was immunoSEQ multiplex PCR, while the TCRdb copy is restricted to in-frame clones and leaves out a portion. The profile shows 170,000 or so clones, roughly 88% of them singletons. The sample consisted of peripheral blood. The origin of the receptors is a woman aged 60 to 75 with acute or convalescent COVID-19. Both conserved end residues are part of each CDR3. D genes are given only for firm matches. Clone size is stated in some rows and not others, as once, few, many or a class when expanded.

d_call	clone_size	j_call	v_call	cdr3_aa	cdr3_nt
-	-	TRBJ1-2	TRBV12-5	CASSGNYGYTF	TGTGCTAGTTCGGGTAACTATGGCTACACCTTC
-	many	TRBJ1-5	TRBV10-1	CASSDSPDQPQHF	TGCGCCAGCAGCGACAGTCCGGATCAGCCCCAGCATTTT
TRBD2	-	TRBJ2-5	TRBV5-1	CASAGLAQETQYF	TGCGCCAGCGCCGGACTAGCCCAAGAGACCCAGTACTTC
TRBD2	-	TRBJ2-1	TRBV15	CATSRDPGLARGEQFF	TGTGCCACCAGCAGAGATCCGGGACTAGCCCGAGGTGAGCAGTTCTTC
TRBD1	-	TRBJ1-2	TRBV2	CASRTGAHYGYTF	TGTGCCAGCCGAACAGGGGCGCACTATGGCTACACCTTC
TRBD1	-	TRBJ1-5	TRBV5-8	CASSSPDRANQPQHF	TGTGCCAGCAGCTCCCCGGACAGGGCTAATCAGCCCCAGCATTTT
TRBD1	-	TRBJ2-7	TRBV5-4	CASSNGQGRDEQYF	TGTGCCAGCAGTAACGGACAGGGACGGGACGAGCAGTACTTC
TRBD2	-	TRBJ2-3	TRBV7-2	CASSPQTSGGADTQYF	TGTGCCAGCAGCCCTCAGACTAGCGGGGGGGCGGATACGCAGTATTTT
TRBD2	once	TRBJ2-4	TRBV9	CASSVEGGGASPGKNIQYF	TGTGCCAGCAGCGTAGAAGGCGGGGGGGCCTCCCCTGGCAAAAACATTCAGTACTTC
-	-	TRBJ1-1	TRBV19	CASSIRAGPTEAFF	TGTGCCAGTAGTATAAGGGCAGGGCCCACTGAAGCTTTCTTT
-	-	TRBJ2-2	TRBV28	CASSGDRIGTGELFF	TGTGCCAGCAGTGGTGACAGGATTGGCACCGGGGAGCTGTTTTTT
TRBD1	once	TRBJ1-2	TRBV7-2	CASSFWQGDGYTF	TGTGCCAGCAGCTTCTGGCAGGGGGACGGCTACACCTTC
-	-	TRBJ1-6	TRBV15	CATSRDRGADSPLHF	TGTGCCACCAGCAGAGATCGGGGGGCCGATTCACCCCTCCACTTT
TRBD1	-	TRBJ1-5	TRBV4-2	CASSQDRDRVGQPQHF	TGTGCCAGCAGCCAAGATAGGGACAGGGTTGGTCAGCCCCAGCATTTT